This record looks at one TCR beta chain sequence and its context. The data are from a study of CD8 T cells in Susac syndrome. Reverse transcription of about 0.5 to 1 ug RNA was carried out with random hexamers. TCRdb processed the immunoSEQ multiplex PCR reads anew with MiXCR; each CDR3 protein has one entry. The data contain 150,000 to 190,000 distinct CDR3 sequences, around 95% of them singletons. The CDR3 is 16 amino acids. Looked up from germline, CDR1 is MGHRA and CDR2 is YSYEKL. After removal of 0 bases from V and 3 bases from J, the junction contained 7 bases not matched to a gene. Sequencing was done on a sample of CD8+ T cells from PBMCs. J is TRBJ1-2 and V is TRBV4-1; 7 bases fit TRBD1. The clonotype was recovered from a human donor with multiple sclerosis. The CDR3 sequence is CASSQEYRGMDYGYTF. CDR3 bases: TGCGCCAGCAGCCAAGAGTACAGGGGTATGGACTATGGCTACACCTTC.